This T cell receptor beta chain is drawn from a study of blood T cell repertoires in COVID-19. Study details: Sample material is recorded as cDNA or gDNA derived from T cells, B-cell-depleted T cells, or PBMCs.

Per the original data handling: The assay estimated nucleated cells by amplifying reference gene primers. Libraries were prepared by immunoSEQ multiplex PCR; TCRdb keeps only in-frame clonotypes and omits some of them. V and J calls and clone size are copied from that table; D and trimming were computed from the DNA. The sample has 84,000 or so clones, roughly 80% seen once. The CDR3 runs to 15 residues. CDR1 is MNHEY and CDR2 is SVGAGI in the germline V gene. The V and J ends lost 2 bases and 0 bases respectively, with 8 bases between them. This clonotype was sampled from a woman older than 75 with acute or convalescent COVID-19. The material sequenced was peripheral blood. The chain has TRBV6-5 and TRBJ1-3; D unclear. CDR3 amino acids: CASSYEDSSGNTIYF. The CDR3 DNA follows: TGTGCCAGCAGTTACGAGGATTCCTCTGGAAACACCATATATTTT.